These 27 T cell receptor beta chains were all obtained from the same sample, sequenced in a study of T-cell reconstitution after alpha-beta-depleted transplantation in children. Unique molecular identifiers were incorporated into the prepared TCRbeta library. TCRdb called the PCR reads again in MiXCR, with one record for every CDR3 protein. Found here are some 640,000 distinct CDR3 sequences, roughly 17% of them singletons; the top ten hold approximately 1%. Sequencing was performed on PBMCs from the stem cell graft donor, taken from the stem cell graft. The receptors stem from a human donor who donated a stem cell graft to a child with acute myeloid leukemia.

This clonotype has ten or more counts. The CDR3 spells CASSLVGTMHQETQYF. For the CDR3, the DNA is TGTGCCAGCAGCTTGGTCGGGACCATGCATCAAGAGACCCAGTACTTC. The genes are TRBV5-6 and TRBJ2-5, with D possibly called TRBD1 or TRBD2 (5 bases each). V lost 0 bases and J lost 2, with 14 bases in between. CDR1 is SGHDT, CDR2 YYEEEE, per germline. CDR3 length: 16 residues.

There are many counts of this clonotype. The chain carries TRBV20-1 and TRBJ2-7, with D perhaps being TRBD1 or TRBD2 (5 bases each). CDR3 length: 14 amino acids. The V gene lost 0 bases and the J gene lost 0 bases, with 9 bases spanning the gap. In germline, CDR1 is DFQATT, CDR2 SNEGSKA (reference sequence). The CDR3 region is CSARDKGSSYEQYF. CDR3 coding DNA: TGCAGTGCTAGAGATAAGGGGAGCTCCTACGAGCAGTACTTC.

The V gene is TRBV20-1, the J gene TRBJ1-6; 8 nucleotides match TRBD1. This CDR3 region has 16 residues. In germline, CDR1 is DFQATT, CDR2 SNEGSKA (reference sequence). The V segment lost 4 bases and the J segment 0 bases; nucleotides outside the gene matches: 5. CDR3 region: CSAIRDRSSYNSPLHF. The CDR3 region has the DNA TGCAGTGCTATCCGGGACAGGAGCTCCTATAATTCACCCCTCCACTTT.

The chain combines TRBV6-2 or TRBV6-3 with TRBJ2-1; TRBD2 matches 9 bases. Germline V gene data show CDR1 as MNHEY and CDR2 as SVGEGT. This CDR3 is built from 16 residues. The V and J ends lost 4 bases and 2 bases, in that order; junction bases with no gene match: 6. CDR3 amino acids: CASSFLASGAYNEQFF. CDR3 coding DNA: TGTGCCAGCAGTTTCCTCGCTAGCGGGGCCTACAATGAGCAGTTCTTC.

This clonotype has ten or more counts. The V call is TRBV20-1, the J call TRBJ1-2; D remains ambiguous. Germline-derived CDR1 and CDR2 are DFQATT and SNEGSKA (reference sequence). V was shortened by 6 bases and J by 3 bases, with 11 bases between the two germline ends. This CDR3 contains 12 residues. The CDR3, as DNA: TGCAGTGCACCTCGGAGGGACTATGGCTACACCTTC. Translating gives CSAPRRDYGYTF.

This clonotype has ten or more counts. The V and J genes are TRBV20-1 and TRBJ1-1, with D perhaps TRBD1 (6 bases). Deletions cut 6 bases from V and 3 bases from J, with 23 bases between. Germline V CDR1 and CDR2: DFQATT, SNEGSKA (reference sequence). The CDR3 sequence is 16 residues long. The CDR3 reads CSAPPGGEITDTEAFF. In DNA form, the CDR3 reads TGCAGTGCCCCACCCGGGGGCGAGATCACCGACACTGAAGCTTTCTTT.

This clonotype was seen once. DNA for the CDR3: TGTGCCAGCAGCCCTGGGAGGCCCTCCTACAATGAGCAGTTCTTC. It is translated as CASSPGRPSYNEQFF. The V call is TRBV7-2, the J call TRBJ2-1, with D perhaps matching TRBD2 (6 bases). CDR3 size: 15 residues. Germline CDR1 and CDR2: SGHTA and FQGNSA. Trimming took off 5 bases at V and 0 bases at J, with 11 bases between the two ends.

The CDR3 reads CASSLAGGGDTQYF. The CDR3 DNA reads TGTGCCAGCAGTTTGGCAGGGGGGGGTGATACGCAGTATTTT. The chain links TRBV12-3 or TRBV12-4 to TRBJ2-3; D is possibly TRBD1 or TRBD2 (7 bases each). V was trimmed by 3 bases and J by 6 bases, leaving 13 bases between them. CDR3 length: 14 amino acids.

A word on this clonotype: This may arise from a read error, as a much more abundant clone is one base away. V and J are TRBV20-1 and TRBJ1-1; D not certain. CDR1 is DFQATT and CDR2 is SNEGSKA in the germline V gene (reference sequence). This CDR3 has 15 residues. V dropped 0 bases and J dropped 4 bases, with 15 bases sitting between them. The CDR3 DNA reads TGCAGTGCTAGAGATATCCGGGGAGGCGGCACTGAAGCTTTCTTT. Encoded protein: CSARDIRGGGTEAFF.

V is TRBV27 and J is TRBJ2-6; weak D call: TRBD1 (5 bases). This CDR3 is built from 15 residues. V shed 6 bases and J shed 0 bases, with 9 bases lying between them. The germline V gene has CDR1 MNHEY and CDR2 SMNVEV (reference sequence). The CDR3 is CASRHRSSGANVLTF. The CDR3 nucleotides read TGTGCCAGCAGACACAGGTCCTCTGGGGCCAACGTCCTGACTTTC.

This clonotype was seen many times. V usage is TRBV20-1 and J usage is TRBJ2-3; 7 bases fit TRBD1. The CDR3 consists of 14 residues. The ends lost 3 bases at V and 5 bases at J; junction bases unmatched: 8. Germline V gene data show CDR1 as DFQATT and CDR2 as SNEGSKA (reference sequence). The DNA for the CDR3 is TGCAGTGCTAGGGCAGGGGGTTGGGGAGATACGCAGTATTTT. Protein product: CSARAGGWGDTQYF.

This clonotype was seen repeatedly, ten times or more. This rearrangement joins TRBV25-1 to TRBJ1-6; possible D gene TRBD1, 6 bases. With 2 bases removed from V and 8 bases from J, the gap between germline ends came to 13 bases. Per the germline V gene, CDR1 is MGHDK and CDR2 is SYGVNS. The CDR3 covers 15 residues. DNA for the CDR3: TGTGCCAGCAGTGAAAATACAGGGTGGGATTCACCCCTCCACTTT. Amino acid sequence: CASSENTGWDSPLHF.

This clonotype came up many times. The CDR3: CSAIRQHYSNQPQHF. For the CDR3, the DNA is TGCAGTGCTATAAGACAGCACTATAGCAATCAGCCCCAGCATTTT. V and J are TRBV20-1 and TRBJ1-5, with D maybe TRBD1 (5 bases). The CDR3 runs 15 residues. The V gene's germline CDR1 is DFQATT and CDR2 SNEGSKA (reference sequence). Trimming removed 4 bases at V and 0 bases at J, with 13 bases between.

This clonotype came up many times. The gene calls are TRBV6-5 and TRBJ2-7; 11 nucleotides align to TRBD2. Losses at the gene ends were 2 bases for V and 3 bases for J; bases not matched to a gene: 9. The germline gives CDR1 MNHEY, CDR2 SVGAGI. This CDR3 region has 17 residues. Here the CDR3 DNA reads TGTGCCAGCAGTTACCGGGGGTTGACTAGCGGGGACTACGAGCAGTACTTC. Residues: CASSYRGLTSGDYEQYF.

The V gene is TRBV30, the J gene TRBJ2-5; no clear D. Germline lookup yields CDR1 GTSNPN and CDR2 SVGIG (reference sequence). This CDR3 region has 12 residues. The CDR3, as DNA: TGTGCTTACGGTCCGCACATGGAGACCCAGTACTTC. Its translation: CAYGPHMETQYF.

This clonotype was recorded many times. The chain employs TRBV10-3 and TRBJ2-3; no definite D call. This CDR3 is 14 amino acids long. Trimming cost V 7 bases and J 3 bases, with 14 bases left between them. The germline CDR1 and CDR2 sequences are ENHRY and SYGVKD. The CDR3 sequence is CAINRALETDTQYF. The CDR3 DNA is TGTGCCATCAATCGGGCCCTCGAAACAGATACGCAGTATTTT.

This clonotype was observed at least ten times. V is TRBV29-1 and J is TRBJ2-7; 9 nucleotides align to TRBD1. The CDR3 sequence is 15 residues long. With V trimmed by 4 bases and J by 1 base, 8 bases remained unmatched. CDR1 is SQVTM, CDR2 ANQGSEA, per germline. The CDR3 spells CSVGFWDRVSYEQYF. CDR3 nucleotide sequence: TGCAGCGTTGGGTTCTGGGACAGGGTTTCCTACGAGCAGTACTTC.

V and J are TRBV28 and TRBJ2-7, with TRBD1 matching over 9 bases. Per germline, CDR1 MDHEN and CDR2 SYDVKM. Unmatched junction bases numbered 5, after V lost 6 bases and J lost 2 bases. This CDR3 spans 14 amino acids. In DNA form, the CDR3 reads TGTGCCAGCAGGCCGGGACAGGGTCCCTACGAGCAGTACGTC. Protein product: CASRPGQGPYEQYV.

This clonotype showed up many times. This chain joins TRBV15 and TRBJ1-1; perhaps TRBD1 as D (5 bases). The V gene lost 5 bases and the J gene lost 5 bases, with 15 bases spanning the gap. The CDR3 has 14 amino acids. From germline, CDR1 is LNHNV and CDR2 YYDKDF (reference sequence). The CDR3 loop is CATSRGHDTTEAFF. For the CDR3, the DNA is TGTGCCACCAGCCGTGGACACGACACTACTGAAGCTTTCTTT.

At least ten counts were recorded for this clonotype. V and J are TRBV6-5 and TRBJ2-7, with D maybe TRBD2 (5 bases). V lost 2 bases and J lost 3, with 11 bases in between. This CDR3 is 14 amino acids long. Germline CDR1 MNHEY, CDR2 SVGAGI. The CDR3 loop is CASSYRQEGYEQYF. CDR3 bases: TGTGCCAGCAGTTACCGTCAAGAGGGCTACGAGCAGTACTTC.

This sequence joins TRBV20-1 and TRBJ1-5; the D gene is possibly TRBD1 (6 bases). This CDR3 contains 16 residues. Germline V lookup: CDR1 DFQATT, CDR2 SNEGSKA (reference sequence). Trimming shortened V by 3 bases and J by 3 bases, and 18 bases separated the two germline ends. The DNA for the CDR3 is TGCAGTGCTAGCGGACGGTGGGCAGGGGACAATCAGCCCCAGCATTTT. Amino acids: CSASGRWAGDNQPQHF.

The CDR3 region is CASSYGTQYEQYV. The CDR3 DNA sequence: TGTGCCAGCAGCTACGGGACACAGTACGAGCAGTACGTC. V gene TRBV12-3 or TRBV12-4 combines with J gene TRBJ2-7; TRBD1 is a possible D gene (6 bases). Trimming stripped 6 bases from V and 4 bases from J, with 13 bases between. The CDR3 extends over 13 amino acids.

This clonotype was seen at least ten times. The V call is TRBV6-4, the J call TRBJ2-1; 10 nucleotides agree with TRBD2. CDR3 length: 15 residues. V lost 6 bases, J lost 7 bases, and 9 bases stayed unmatched. Germline CDR1 and CDR2: MRHNA and SNTAGT. CDR3 DNA: TGTGCCAGCAGCCAAACTAGCGGGGCCACAAATGAGCAGTTCTTC. Translated: CASSQTSGATNEQFF.

For this clonotype: With a much larger clone just one base away, this may be a read error. The genes are TRBV20-1 and TRBJ1-1; D perhaps matches TRBD1 (5 bases). CDR3 length: 15 amino acids. Between the trimmed V and J ends, which lost 3 bases and 5 bases, there was a span of 19 bases. Germline V lookup: CDR1 DFQATT, CDR2 SNEGSKA (reference sequence). The CDR3 region has the DNA TGCAGTGCTAGTAGTACAGCCACCCGGGGGACTGAAGCTTTCTTT. Translating gives CSASSTATRGTEAFF.

This clonotype turned up a few times. V gene TRBV4-1 combines with J gene TRBJ2-7; no definite D call. In germline, CDR1 is MGHRA, CDR2 YSYEKL. V lost 3 bases to trimming and J lost 1 base, with 16 bases between them. CDR3 length: 16 amino acids. This CDR3 reads CASSQLDLLASYEQYF. The CDR3 DNA sequence: TGCGCCAGCAGCCAGCTCGATCTCTTGGCGTCCTACGAGCAGTACTTC.

This sequence joins TRBV5-1 and TRBJ2-1, with D possibly being TRBD1 (6 bases). V lost 5 bases, J lost 4 bases, and 13 bases lay in between. Germline CDR1 reads SGHRS; CDR2 reads YFSETQ. The length of the CDR3 is 14 residues. The CDR3 nucleotides are TGCGCCAGCAGTCTGGGGGCGGAATACAATGAGCAGTTCTTC. Amino acids: CASSLGAEYNEQFF.

This clonotype showed up many times. The chain couples TRBV6-5 to TRBJ2-1, with 7 bases aligning to TRBD2. Germline V gene lookup returns CDR1 MNHEY and CDR2 SVGAGI. This CDR3 is 16 amino acids long. Unmatched junction bases numbered 7, after V lost 4 bases and J lost 1 base. CDR3 DNA: TGTGCCAGCAGTTGGATTACGGGGGGTTCCTACAATGAGCAGTTCTTC. Amino acid sequence: CASSWITGGSYNEQFF.